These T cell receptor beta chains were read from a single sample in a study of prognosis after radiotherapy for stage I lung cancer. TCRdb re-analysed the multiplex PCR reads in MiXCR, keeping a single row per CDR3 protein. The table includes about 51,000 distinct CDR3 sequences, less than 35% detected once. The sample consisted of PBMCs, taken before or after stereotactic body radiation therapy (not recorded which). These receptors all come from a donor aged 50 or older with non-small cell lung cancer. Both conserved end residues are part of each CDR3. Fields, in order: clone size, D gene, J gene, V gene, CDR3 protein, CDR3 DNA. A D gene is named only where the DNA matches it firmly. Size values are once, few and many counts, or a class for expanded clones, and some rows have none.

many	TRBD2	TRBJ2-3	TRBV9	CASSPTGGSGTDTQYF	TGTGCCAGCAGCCCTACGGGAGGCTCGGGGACAGATACGCAGTATTTT
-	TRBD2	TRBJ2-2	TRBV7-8	CASIPSRLAENTWELFF	TGTGCCAGCATACCTAGCCGGCTAGCGGAGAACACCTGGGAGCTGTTTTTT
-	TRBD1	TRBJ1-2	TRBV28	CASRRLTGQGYTF	TGTGCCAGCAGGCGACTGACAGGGCAGGGCTACACCTTC
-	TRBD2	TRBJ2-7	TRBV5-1	CASSRSSGYEQYF	TGCGCCAGCAGCCGTTCTAGCGGGTACGAGCAGTACTTC
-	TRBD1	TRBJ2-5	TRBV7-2	CSSIGQGAPWATQYF	TGTTCCAGCATCGGACAGGGGGCACCCTGGGCGACCCAGTACTTC
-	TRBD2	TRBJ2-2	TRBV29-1	CSVEVGSGGPNTGELFF	TGCAGCGTTGAAGTAGGGAGCGGGGGGCCGAACACCGGGGAGCTGTTTTTT
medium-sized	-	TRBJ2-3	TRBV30	CAWRTMGTDTQYF	TGTGCCTGGAGAACCATGGGGACAGATACGCAGTATTTT
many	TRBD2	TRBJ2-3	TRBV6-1	CASSLLAAGTDTQYF	TGTGCCAGCAGCCTCCTAGCGGCCGGCACAGATACGCAGTATTTT
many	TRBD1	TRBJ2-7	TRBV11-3	CASSTPGTGSYEQYF	TGTGCCAGCAGCACACCCGGGACAGGGAGCTACGAGCAGTACTTC
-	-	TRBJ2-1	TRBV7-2	CASSLGSAGGPYNEQFF	TGTGCCAGCAGCTTAGGGAGTGCTGGAGGCCCCTACAATGAGCAGTTCTTC
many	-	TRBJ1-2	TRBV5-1	CATRPSANYGYTF	TGCGCCACCCGCCCCTCAGCTAACTATGGCTACACCTTC
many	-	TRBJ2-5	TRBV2	CASSNSGGQETQYF	TGTGCCAGCAGTAATTCTGGGGGACAAGAGACCCAGTACTTC
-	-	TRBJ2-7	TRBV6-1	CASSGGGSTNEQYF	TGTGCCAGCAGTGGGGGAGGATCTACCAACGAGCAGTACTTC
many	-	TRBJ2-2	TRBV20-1	CSAQTGRTGELFF	TGCAGTGCTCAGACTGGTAGGACCGGGGAGCTGTTTTTT
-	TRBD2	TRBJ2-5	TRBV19	CASSIVLAGGKYQETQYF	TGTGCCAGTAGTATAGTACTAGCGGGAGGGAAGTACCAAGAGACCCAGTACTTC
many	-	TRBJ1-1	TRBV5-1	CASRQDPNTEAFF	TGCGCCAGCAGGCAGGATCCGAACACTGAAGCTTTCTTT
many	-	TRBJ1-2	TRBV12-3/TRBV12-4	CASSGGPYGYTF	TGTGCCAGCAGCGGGGGCCCTTATGGCTACACCTTC
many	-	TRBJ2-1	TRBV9	CASSVSGSGNEQFF	TGTGCCAGCAGCGTTTCTGGTAGCGGCAATGAGCAGTTCTTC
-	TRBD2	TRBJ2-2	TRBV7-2	CASSLRAGANTGELFF	TGTGCCAGCAGCCTAAGAGCGGGGGCGAACACCGGGGAGCTGTTTTTT
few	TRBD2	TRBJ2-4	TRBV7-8	CASSLAAGSNPAKNIQYF	TGTGCCAGCAGCTTAGCAGCGGGATCGAACCCAGCCAAAAACATTCAGTACTTC
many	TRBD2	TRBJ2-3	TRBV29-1	CSVEPSGRTDTQYF	TGCAGCGTTGAGCCTAGCGGGAGAACAGATACGCAGTATTTT
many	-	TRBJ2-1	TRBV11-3	CASSPYSGSYNEQFF	TGTGCCAGCAGCCCCTATAGCGGTTCCTACAATGAGCAGTTCTTC
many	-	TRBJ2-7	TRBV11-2	CASSLDPAGVEQYF	TGTGCCAGCAGCTTAGATCCCGCAGGGGTCGAGCAGTACTTC
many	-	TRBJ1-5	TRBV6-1	CASSPTGINNQPQHF	TGTGCCAGCAGCCCCACAGGGATTAACAATCAGCCCCAGCATTTT
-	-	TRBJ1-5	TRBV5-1	CASSLAEGAQHF	TGCGCCAGCAGCTTGGCCGAGGGAGCCCAGCATTTT